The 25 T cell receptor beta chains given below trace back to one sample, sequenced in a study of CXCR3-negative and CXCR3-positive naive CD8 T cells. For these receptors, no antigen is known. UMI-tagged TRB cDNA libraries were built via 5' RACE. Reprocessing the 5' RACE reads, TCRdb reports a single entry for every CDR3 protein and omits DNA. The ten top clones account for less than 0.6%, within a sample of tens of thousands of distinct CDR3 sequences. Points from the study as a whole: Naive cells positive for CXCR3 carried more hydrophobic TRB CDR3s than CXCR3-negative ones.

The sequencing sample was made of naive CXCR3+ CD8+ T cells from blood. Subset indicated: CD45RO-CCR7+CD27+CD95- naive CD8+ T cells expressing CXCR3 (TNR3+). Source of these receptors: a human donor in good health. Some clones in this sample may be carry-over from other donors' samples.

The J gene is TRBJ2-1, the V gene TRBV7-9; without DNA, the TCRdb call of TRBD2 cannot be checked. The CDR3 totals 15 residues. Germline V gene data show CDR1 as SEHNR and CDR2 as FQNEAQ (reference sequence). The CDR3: CASSWRDYPYNEQFF.

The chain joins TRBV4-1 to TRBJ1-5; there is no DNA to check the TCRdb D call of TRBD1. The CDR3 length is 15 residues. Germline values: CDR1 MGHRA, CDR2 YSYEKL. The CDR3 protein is CASSQGGYSNQPQHF.

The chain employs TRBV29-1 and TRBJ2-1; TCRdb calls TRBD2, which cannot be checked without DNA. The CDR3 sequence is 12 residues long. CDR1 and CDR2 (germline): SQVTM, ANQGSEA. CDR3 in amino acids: CSASGSGNEQFF.

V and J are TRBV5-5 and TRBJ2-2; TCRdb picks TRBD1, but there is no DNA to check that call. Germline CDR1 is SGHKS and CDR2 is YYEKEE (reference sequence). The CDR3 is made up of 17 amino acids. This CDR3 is CASSLTPGQAHTGELFF. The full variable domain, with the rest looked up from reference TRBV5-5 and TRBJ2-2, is DAGVTQSPTHLIKTRGQQVTLRCSPISGHKSVSWYQQVLGQGPQFIFQYYEKEERGRGNFPDRFSARQFPNYSSELNVNALLLGDSALYLCASSLTPGQAHTGELFFGEGSRLTVL.

The CDR3 region is CASSRGLAGGTYEQYF. The V call is TRBV6-5, the J call TRBJ2-7; TCRdb reports TRBD2, a call that lacks DNA to check it against. The CDR3 spans 16 residues. Looked up from germline, CDR1 is MNHEY and CDR2 is SVGAGI.

CDR3 loop: CASSYSYNEQFF. The chain has TRBV6-5 and TRBJ2-1. Germline values: CDR1 MNHEY, CDR2 SVGAGI. The CDR3 has 12 residues.

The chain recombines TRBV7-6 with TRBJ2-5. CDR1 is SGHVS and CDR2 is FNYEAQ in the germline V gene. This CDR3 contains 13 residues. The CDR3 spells CASSQVDQETQYF.

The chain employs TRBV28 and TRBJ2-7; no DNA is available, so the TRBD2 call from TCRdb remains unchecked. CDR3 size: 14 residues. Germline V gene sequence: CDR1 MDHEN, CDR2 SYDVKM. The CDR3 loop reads CASSDVAGVREQYF.

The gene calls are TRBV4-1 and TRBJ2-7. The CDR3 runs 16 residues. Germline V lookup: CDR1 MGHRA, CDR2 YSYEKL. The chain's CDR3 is CASSQEIGGDSYEQYF.

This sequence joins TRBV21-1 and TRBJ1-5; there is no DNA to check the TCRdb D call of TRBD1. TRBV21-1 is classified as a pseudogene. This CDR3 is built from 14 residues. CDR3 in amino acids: CASSGQGSNQPQHF.

The CDR3 sequence: CASSTQGYHNEQFF. This chain links TRBV28 with TRBJ2-1; the D call from TCRdb, TRBD1, cannot be confirmed without DNA. The CDR3 consists of 14 residues. Germline V gene sequence: CDR1 MDHEN, CDR2 SYDVKM.

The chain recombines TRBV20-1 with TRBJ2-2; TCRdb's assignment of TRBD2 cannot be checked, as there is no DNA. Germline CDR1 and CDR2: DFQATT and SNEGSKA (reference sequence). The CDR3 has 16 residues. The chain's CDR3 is CSATSGGGADTGELFF.

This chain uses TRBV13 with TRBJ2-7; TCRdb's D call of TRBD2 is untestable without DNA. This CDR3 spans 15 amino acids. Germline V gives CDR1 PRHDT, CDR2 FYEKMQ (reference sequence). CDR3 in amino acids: CASSHTTSPTYEQYF.

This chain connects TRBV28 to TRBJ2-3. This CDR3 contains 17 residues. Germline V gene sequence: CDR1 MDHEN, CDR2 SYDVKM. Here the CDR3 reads CASSLYGETASTDTQYF.

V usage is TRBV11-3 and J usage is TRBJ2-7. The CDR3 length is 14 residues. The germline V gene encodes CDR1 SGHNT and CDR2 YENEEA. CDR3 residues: CASSETSGSYEQYF.

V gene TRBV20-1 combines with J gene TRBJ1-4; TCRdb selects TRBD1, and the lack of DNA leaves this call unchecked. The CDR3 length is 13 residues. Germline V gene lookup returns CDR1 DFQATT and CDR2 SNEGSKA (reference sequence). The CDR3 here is CSAPTGEKEKLFF.

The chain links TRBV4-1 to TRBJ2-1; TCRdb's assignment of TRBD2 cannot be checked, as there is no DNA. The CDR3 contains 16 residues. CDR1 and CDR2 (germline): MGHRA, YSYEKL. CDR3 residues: CASKYKSGNDYNEQFF.

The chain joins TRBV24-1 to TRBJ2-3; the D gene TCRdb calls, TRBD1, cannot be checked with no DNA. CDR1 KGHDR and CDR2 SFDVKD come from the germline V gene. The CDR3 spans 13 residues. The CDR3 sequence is CATSAGSTDTQYF.

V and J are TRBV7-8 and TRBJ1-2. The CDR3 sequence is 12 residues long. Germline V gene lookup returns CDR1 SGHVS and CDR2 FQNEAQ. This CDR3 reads CASSSNNYGYTF.

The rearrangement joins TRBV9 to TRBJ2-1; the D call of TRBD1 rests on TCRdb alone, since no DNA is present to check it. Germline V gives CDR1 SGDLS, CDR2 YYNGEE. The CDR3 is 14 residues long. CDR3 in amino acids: CASSDTYLGGEQFF.

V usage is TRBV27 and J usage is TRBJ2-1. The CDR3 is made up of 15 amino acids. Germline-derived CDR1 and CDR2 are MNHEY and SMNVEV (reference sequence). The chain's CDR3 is CASSSTPTGYNEQFF.

CDR3: CASSLAHGRWTGELFF. V is TRBV5-6 and J is TRBJ2-2; TCRdb proposes TRBD1, but this gene call is untestable without DNA. CDR1 is SGHDT and CDR2 is YYEEEE in the germline V gene. CDR3 size: 16 residues.

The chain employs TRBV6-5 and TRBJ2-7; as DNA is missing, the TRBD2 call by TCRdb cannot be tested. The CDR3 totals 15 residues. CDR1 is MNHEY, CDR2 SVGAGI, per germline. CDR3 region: CASSGLAGVSYEQYF.

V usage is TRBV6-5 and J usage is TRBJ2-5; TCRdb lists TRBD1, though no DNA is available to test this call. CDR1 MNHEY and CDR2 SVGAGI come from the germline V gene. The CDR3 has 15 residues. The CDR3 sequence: CASSYLGRGLETQYF.

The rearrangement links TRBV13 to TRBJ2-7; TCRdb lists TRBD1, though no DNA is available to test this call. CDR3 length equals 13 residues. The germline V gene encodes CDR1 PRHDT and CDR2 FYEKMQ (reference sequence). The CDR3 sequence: CASSLEQGGEQYF.